The present T cell receptor beta chain was sequenced within a study of OX40 agonist ivuxolimab in advanced cancers. The study, taken as a whole, reports: CD8+ T cells were the subset that, on average, had more expanded clones than CD4+.

Comment on this clone: What it binds is unknown.

CDR3 length: 14 residues. V shed 5 bases, J shed 1 base, and the junction held 3 bases outside the gene matches. Germline V gene lookup returns CDR1 MNHNS and CDR2 SASEGT. The table came from immunoSEQ multiplex PCR; TCRdb's copy has only in-frame clones and leaves some out. This sample carries about 46,000 clones, about nine tenths of them seen once, and the ten largest clones take approximately 50%. Specimen: CD4+ or CD8+ T cells sorted from blood, collected in a trial of the OX40 agonist ivuxolimab. This receptor was obtained from an adult with an advanced solid tumor such as melanoma, head and neck, liver or kidney cancer. The chain is built from TRBV6-1 and TRBJ2-7; TRBD1 matches 9 bases. This chain's CDR3 is CASSLGQGSYEQYF. Written as DNA, the CDR3 is TGTGCCAGCAGTTTGGGACAGGGATCCTACGAGCAGTACTTC.